This T cell receptor beta chain was obtained from a study of T cell responses to AZD1222 COVID-19 vaccine. Findings and limits, study-wide: Reportedly, nearly half of unique spike TCRs recognized epitopes outside B.1.351/B.1.1.7 mutations. Donor demographics were predominantly white British with a female majority; clonal diversity may be underestimated.

Data came from immunoSEQ multiplex PCR; TCRdb stores just in-frame clones and leaves some out. The repertoire holds tens of thousands of clones, with over 85% as singletons. Trimming cost V 3 bases and J 5 bases; bases outside gene matches: 5. This CDR3 has 15 residues. Per germline, CDR1 LNHDA and CDR2 SQIVND (reference sequence). As regards this clone: The antigen remains unidentified.

The genes are TRBV19 and TRBJ2-1, with 9 bases aligning to TRBD2. Source: peripheral blood, taken on day 0 of AZD1222 vaccination. This TCR derives from an adult in good health. The CDR3 loop reads CASSINSGGNNEQFF. The CDR3 nucleotides read TGTGCCAGTAGTATTAACAGCGGGGGGAACAATGAGCAGTTCTTC.